A selection of T cell receptor beta chains follows, all from one sample in a study of blood T cell repertoires in COVID-19. The method was immunoSEQ multiplex PCR; TCRdb's version includes in-frame clones alone and lacks a portion of them. The sample consists of fewer than 150,000 clones, 86% of them appearing once. Material: peripheral blood. These receptors originate from a woman aged 50 to 60 who had recovered from COVID-19. Both conserved end residues are part of each CDR3. D genes are given only for firm matches. The size entry is marked missing in some rows and otherwise reads once, few, many or a size class.

>TRBV5-6|.|.|TRBJ2-3
TGTGCCAGCAGCTTATTAGCCTCAGATACGCAGTATTTT
CASSLLASDTQYF
>TRBV4-1|TRBD1|.|TRBJ1-6
TGCGCCAGCAGCCTGAACCCCGGGACAGGGCTATCACCCCTCCACTTT
CASSLNPGTGLSPLHF
>TRBV18|.|.|TRBJ2-3
TGTGCCAGCTCACCTCAAGCTAGACTTGGCACAGATACGCAGTATTTT
CASSPQARLGTDTQYF
>TRBV19|TRBD1|.|TRBJ2-7
TGTGCCAGTAGTTCGGGGGACAGGGATCTCTACGAGCAGTACTTC
CASSSGDRDLYEQYF
>TRBV5-1|.|.|TRBJ2-6
TGCGCCAGCAGCCTGGCAGGCCCAGGGGTGGGCTCTGGGGCCAACGTCCTGACTTTC
CASSLAGPGVGSGANVLTF
>TRBV19|TRBD1|.|TRBJ2-3
TGTGCCAGTAGTATAATTGGGACAGGGGTCACAGATACGCAGTATTTT
CASSIIGTGVTDTQYF
>TRBV19|.|.|TRBJ1-1
TGTGCCAGTCTTGGAGGCAGAATGAACACTGAAGCTTTCTTT
CASLGGRMNTEAFF
>TRBV11-2|.|few|TRBJ1-1
TGTGCCAGCAGCTTATGGGGGACATCCACTGAAGCTTTCTTT
CASSLWGTSTEAFF
>TRBV7-2|.|.|TRBJ1-4
TGTGCCAGCAGCTTGCAGGCTTTAGGTGAAAAACTGTTTTTT
CASSLQALGEKLFF
>TRBV19|TRBD2|few|TRBJ2-2
TGTGCCAGTAGGGACCTTGGACTAGCGGGCGTCACCGGGGAGCTGTTTTTT
CASRDLGLAGVTGELFF
>TRBV2|TRBD1|few|TRBJ2-5
TGTGCCAGCGGGACAGTCGGAGAGACCCAGTACTTC
CASGTVGETQYF
>TRBV6-5|TRBD1|.|TRBJ2-7
TGTGCCAGCATAAGGGACAGGGGGCTTGAAAACAAGTACTTC
CASIRDRGLENKYF
>TRBV4-3|.|.|TRBJ2-7
TGCGCCAGCAGCCCTGCGACTGGCGAGCAGTACTTC
CASSPATGEQYF
>TRBV5-1|.|.|TRBJ1-1
TGCGCCAGCAGCTTAACGACAGGCAGAGGGAACACTGAAGCTTTCTTT
CASSLTTGRGNTEAFF
>TRBV5-1|.|.|TRBJ1-5
TGCGCCAGCAGCTTGGCCCCGACAGATTATAGCAATCAGCCCCAGCATTTT
CASSLAPTDYSNQPQHF
>TRBV9|.|.|TRBJ1-4
TGTGCCAGCAGCCCAAGGGGGGAGGGCGCTAATGAAAAACTGTTTTTT
CASSPRGEGANEKLFF